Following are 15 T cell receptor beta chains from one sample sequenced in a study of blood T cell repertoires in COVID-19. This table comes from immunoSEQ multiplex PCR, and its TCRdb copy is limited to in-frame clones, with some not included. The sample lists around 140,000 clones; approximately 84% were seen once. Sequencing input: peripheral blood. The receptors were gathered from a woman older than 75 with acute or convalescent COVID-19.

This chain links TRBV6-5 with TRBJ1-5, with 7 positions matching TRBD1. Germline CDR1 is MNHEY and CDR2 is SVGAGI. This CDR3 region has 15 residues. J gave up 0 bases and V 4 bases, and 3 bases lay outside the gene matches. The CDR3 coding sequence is TGTGCCAGCAGTTCGACAGGGCTTAGCAATCAGCCCCAGCATTTT. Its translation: CASSSTGLSNQPQHF.

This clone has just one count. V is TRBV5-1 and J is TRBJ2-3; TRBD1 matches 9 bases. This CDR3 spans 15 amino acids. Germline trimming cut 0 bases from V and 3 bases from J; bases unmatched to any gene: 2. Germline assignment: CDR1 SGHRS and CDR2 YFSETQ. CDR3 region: CASSLGDRATDTQYF. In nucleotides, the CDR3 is TGCGCCAGCAGCTTGGGGGACAGGGCGACAGATACGCAGTATTTT.

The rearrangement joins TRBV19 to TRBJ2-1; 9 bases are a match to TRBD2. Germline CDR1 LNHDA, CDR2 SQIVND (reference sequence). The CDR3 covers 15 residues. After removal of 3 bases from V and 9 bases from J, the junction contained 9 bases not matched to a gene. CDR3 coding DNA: TGTGCCAGTAGTATTTCTAGCGGGGTCATGGTTGAGCAGTTCTTC. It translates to CASSISSGVMVEQFF. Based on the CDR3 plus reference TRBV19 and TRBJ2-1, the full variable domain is DGGITQSPKYLFRKEGQNVTLSCEQNLNHDAMYWYRQDPGQGLRLIYYSQIVNDFQKGDIAEGYSVSREKKESFPLTVTSAQKNPTAFYLCASSISSGVMVEQFFGPGTRLTVL.

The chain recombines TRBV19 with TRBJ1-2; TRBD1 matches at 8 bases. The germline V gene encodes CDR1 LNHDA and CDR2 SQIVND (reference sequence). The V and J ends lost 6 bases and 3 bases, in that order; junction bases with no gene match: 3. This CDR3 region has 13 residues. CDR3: CASRVTGDYGYTF. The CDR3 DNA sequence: TGTGCCAGTAGAGTGACAGGGGACTATGGCTACACCTTC.

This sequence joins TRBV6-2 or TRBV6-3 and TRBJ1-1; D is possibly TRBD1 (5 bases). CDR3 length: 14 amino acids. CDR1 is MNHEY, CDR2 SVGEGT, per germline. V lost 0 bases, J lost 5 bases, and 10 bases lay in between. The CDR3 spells CASSYSGGRTEAFF. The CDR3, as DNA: TGTGCCAGCAGTTACTCGGGGGGGAGAACTGAAGCTTTCTTT.

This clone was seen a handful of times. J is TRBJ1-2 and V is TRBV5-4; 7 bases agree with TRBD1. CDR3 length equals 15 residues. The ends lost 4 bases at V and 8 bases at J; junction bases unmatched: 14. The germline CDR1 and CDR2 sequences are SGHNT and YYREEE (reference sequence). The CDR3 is CASSLDRTSFSGYTF. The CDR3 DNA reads TGTGCCAGCAGCCTGGACAGGACCTCTTTCTCCGGCTACACCTTC.

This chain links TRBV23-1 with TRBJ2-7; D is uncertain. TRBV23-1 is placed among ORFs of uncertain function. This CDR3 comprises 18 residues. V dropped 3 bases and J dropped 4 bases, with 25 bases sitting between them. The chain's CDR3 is CASSHTENRLDGEYEQYF. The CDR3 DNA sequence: TGCGCCAGCAGTCATACCGAAAATCGTTTAGACGGAGAGTACGAGCAGTACTTC.

CDR3 nucleotides: TGTGCCAGCAGCAAAGCTCGGGGTGTCACCTATAATTCACCCCTCCACTTT. Encoded protein: CASSKARGVTYNSPLHF. The chain uses TRBV21-1 and TRBJ1-6. TRBV21-1 is labeled a pseudogene. CDR3 length equals 17 residues.

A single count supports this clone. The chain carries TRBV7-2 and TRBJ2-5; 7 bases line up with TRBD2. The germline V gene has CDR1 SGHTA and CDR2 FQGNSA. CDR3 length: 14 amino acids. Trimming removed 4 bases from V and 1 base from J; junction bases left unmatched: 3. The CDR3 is CASSWGGFQETQYF. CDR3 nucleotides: TGTGCCAGCAGCTGGGGGGGGTTCCAAGAGACCCAGTACTTC.

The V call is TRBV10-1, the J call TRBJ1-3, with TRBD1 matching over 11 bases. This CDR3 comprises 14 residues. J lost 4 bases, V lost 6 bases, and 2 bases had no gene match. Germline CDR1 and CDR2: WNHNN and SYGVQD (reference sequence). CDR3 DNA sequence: TGCGCCAGCAGGGACAGGGGGCGAGGAAACACCATATATTTT. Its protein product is CASRDRGRGNTIYF.

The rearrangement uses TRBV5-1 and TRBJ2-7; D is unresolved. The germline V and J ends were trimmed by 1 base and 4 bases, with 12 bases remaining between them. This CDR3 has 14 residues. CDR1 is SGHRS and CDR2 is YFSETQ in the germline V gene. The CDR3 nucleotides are TGCGCCAGCAGCTTGATGACTTCTGGTTACGAGCAGTACTTC. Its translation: CASSLMTSGYEQYF.

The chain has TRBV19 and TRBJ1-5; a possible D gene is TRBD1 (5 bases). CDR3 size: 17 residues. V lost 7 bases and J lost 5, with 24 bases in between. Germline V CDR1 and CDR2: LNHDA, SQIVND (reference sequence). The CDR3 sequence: CASNDPGGAGRDQPQHF. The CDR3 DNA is TGTGCCAGTAACGACCCAGGAGGGGCAGGGCGGGATCAGCCCCAGCATTTT. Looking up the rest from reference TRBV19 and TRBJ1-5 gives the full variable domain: DGGITQSPKYLFRKEGQNVTLSCEQNLNHDAMYWYRQDPGQGLRLIYYSQIVNDFQKGDIAEGYSVSREKKESFPLTVTSAQKNPTAFYLCASNDPGGAGRDQPQHFGDGTRLSIL.

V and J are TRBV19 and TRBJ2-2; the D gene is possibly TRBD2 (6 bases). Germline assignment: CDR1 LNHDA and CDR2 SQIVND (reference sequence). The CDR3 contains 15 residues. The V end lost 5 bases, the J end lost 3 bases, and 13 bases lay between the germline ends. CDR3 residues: CASSWAGTHTGELFF. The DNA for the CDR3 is TGTGCCAGTAGTTGGGCAGGGACTCACACCGGGGAGCTGTTTTTT. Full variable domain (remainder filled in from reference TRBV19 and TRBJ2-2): DGGITQSPKYLFRKEGQNVTLSCEQNLNHDAMYWYRQDPGQGLRLIYYSQIVNDFQKGDIAEGYSVSREKKESFPLTVTSAQKNPTAFYLCASSWAGTHTGELFFGEGSRLTVL.

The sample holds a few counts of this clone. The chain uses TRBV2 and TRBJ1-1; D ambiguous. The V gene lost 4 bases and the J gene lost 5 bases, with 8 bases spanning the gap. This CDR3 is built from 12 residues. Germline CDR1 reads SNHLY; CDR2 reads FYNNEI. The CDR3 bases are TGTGCCAGCAGTGCCGAGGAGACTGAAGCTTTCTTT. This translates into CASSAEETEAFF. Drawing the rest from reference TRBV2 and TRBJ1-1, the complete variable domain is EPEVTQTPSHQVTQMGQEVILRCVPISNHLYFYWYRQILGQKVEFLVSFYNNEISEKSEIFDDQFSVERPDGSNFTLKIRSTKLEDSAMYFCASSAEETEAFFGQGTRLTVV.

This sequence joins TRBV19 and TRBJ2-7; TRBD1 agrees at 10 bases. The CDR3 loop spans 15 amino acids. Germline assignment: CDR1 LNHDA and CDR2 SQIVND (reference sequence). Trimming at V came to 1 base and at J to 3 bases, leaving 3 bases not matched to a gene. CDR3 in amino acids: CASSIARDRGYEQYF. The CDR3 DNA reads TGTGCCAGTAGTATAGCCCGGGACAGGGGCTACGAGCAGTACTTC.